This T cell receptor (beta chain) comes out of a study of response to subunit inactivated influenza vaccine. Study outcomes and limitations: That few new T cells are recruited by each seasonal influenza vaccination was the authors' suggestion.

This clonotype was observed a single time. The antigen is undetermined. One junction end does not reproduce the germline sequence, and a read error may be involved. The CDR3 runs 13 residues. Germline values: CDR1 ENHRY, CDR2 SYGVKD. MiXCR was run by TCRdb on the RT-PCR reads, yielding one entry per CDR3 protein. The sample lists 550,000 to 800,000 distinct CDR3 sequences, over 11% occurring once. Sequenced material: PBMCs from blood, taken less than 15 days before vaccination. This sequence originates from a man aged 45-65 years who received an inactivated influenza vaccine. V and J are TRBV10-3 and TRBJ1-1; TRBD1 might be the D (5 bases). DNA of the CDR3: TGTGCCGTCAGTGACAGTATGAACACTGAAGCTTTCTTT. Protein product: CAVSDSMNTEAFF.